This T cell receptor (beta chain) was profiled in a study of cytomegalovirus exposure and HLA in healthy donors. The study's findings and limits: Clusters of TCRs from the first cohort tended to co-occur in the 90 to 150 validation repertoires (as a later analysis found).

CDR1 is SGHRS and CDR2 is YFSETQ in the germline V gene. This CDR3 has 17 amino acids. J was trimmed by 4 bases and V by 1 base; bases with no gene match: 10. The donors were members of the approximately 120-subject validation cohort (separate from the approximately 650-subject first cohort). Data came from immunoSEQ multiplex PCR; TCRdb stores just in-frame clones and leaves some out. Of roughly 80,000 clones detected, 85% to 95% appear once; the ten largest clones hold 0.67%. With respect to this clone: The antigen remains unidentified.

The rearrangement links TRBV5-1 to TRBJ2-3, with TRBD2 identical over 9 bases. This clonotype was sampled from a man aged 18 to 30 in good health and CMV-seronegative. Sequenced input: PBMCs. CDR3 protein: CASSLRGGREASDTQYF. The CDR3 bases are TGCGCCAGCAGCTTGCGGGGCGGGAGGGAAGCCTCAGATACGCAGTATTTT. Supplemented by reference TRBV5-1 and TRBJ2-3, the full variable domain reads KAGVTQTPRYLIKTRGQQVTLSCSPISGHRSVSWYQQTPGQGLQFLFEYFSETQRNKGNFPGRFSGRQFSNSRSEMNVSTLELGDSALYLCASSLRGGREASDTQYFGPGTRLTVL.